This T cell receptor beta chain stems from a study of blood T cell repertoires in COVID-19. Study overall: The United States, Italy and Spain were the sources of the acute and convalescent COVID-19 samples. T cells, B-cell-depleted T cells, or PBMCs provided the cDNA or gDNA that served as material.

This table comes from immunoSEQ multiplex PCR, and its TCRdb copy is limited to in-frame clones, with some not included. In the table there are roughly 110,000 clones, around 85% of which are singletons. The CDR3 consists of 13 residues. Trimming took off 3 bases at V and 3 bases at J, with 8 bases between the two ends. In germline, CDR1 is LNHDA, CDR2 SQIVND (reference sequence). The sequence derives from a woman aged 60 to 75 with COVID-19, enrolled during active disease. V gene TRBV19 combines with J gene TRBJ1-2; the D is unclear. Sequenced sample: peripheral blood. The CDR3 loop is CASSITDDYGYTF. CDR3 bases: TGTGCCAGTAGTATCACAGATGACTATGGCTACACCTTC.